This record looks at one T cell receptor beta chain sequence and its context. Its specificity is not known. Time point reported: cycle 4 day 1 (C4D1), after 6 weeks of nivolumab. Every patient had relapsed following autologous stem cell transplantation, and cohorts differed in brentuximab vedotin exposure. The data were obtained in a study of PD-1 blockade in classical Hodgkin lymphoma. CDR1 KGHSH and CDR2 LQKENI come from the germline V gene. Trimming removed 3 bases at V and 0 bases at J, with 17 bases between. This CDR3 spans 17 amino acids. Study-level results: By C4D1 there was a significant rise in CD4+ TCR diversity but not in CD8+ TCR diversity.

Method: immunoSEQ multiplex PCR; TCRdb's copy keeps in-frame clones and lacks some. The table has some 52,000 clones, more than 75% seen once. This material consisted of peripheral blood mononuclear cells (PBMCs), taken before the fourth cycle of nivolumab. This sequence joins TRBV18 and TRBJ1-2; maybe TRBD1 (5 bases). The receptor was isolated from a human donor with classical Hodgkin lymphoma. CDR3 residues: CASSPVRQGGTNYGYTF. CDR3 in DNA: TGTGCCAGCTCACCCGTGAGGCAGGGAGGCACTAACTATGGCTACACCTTC.